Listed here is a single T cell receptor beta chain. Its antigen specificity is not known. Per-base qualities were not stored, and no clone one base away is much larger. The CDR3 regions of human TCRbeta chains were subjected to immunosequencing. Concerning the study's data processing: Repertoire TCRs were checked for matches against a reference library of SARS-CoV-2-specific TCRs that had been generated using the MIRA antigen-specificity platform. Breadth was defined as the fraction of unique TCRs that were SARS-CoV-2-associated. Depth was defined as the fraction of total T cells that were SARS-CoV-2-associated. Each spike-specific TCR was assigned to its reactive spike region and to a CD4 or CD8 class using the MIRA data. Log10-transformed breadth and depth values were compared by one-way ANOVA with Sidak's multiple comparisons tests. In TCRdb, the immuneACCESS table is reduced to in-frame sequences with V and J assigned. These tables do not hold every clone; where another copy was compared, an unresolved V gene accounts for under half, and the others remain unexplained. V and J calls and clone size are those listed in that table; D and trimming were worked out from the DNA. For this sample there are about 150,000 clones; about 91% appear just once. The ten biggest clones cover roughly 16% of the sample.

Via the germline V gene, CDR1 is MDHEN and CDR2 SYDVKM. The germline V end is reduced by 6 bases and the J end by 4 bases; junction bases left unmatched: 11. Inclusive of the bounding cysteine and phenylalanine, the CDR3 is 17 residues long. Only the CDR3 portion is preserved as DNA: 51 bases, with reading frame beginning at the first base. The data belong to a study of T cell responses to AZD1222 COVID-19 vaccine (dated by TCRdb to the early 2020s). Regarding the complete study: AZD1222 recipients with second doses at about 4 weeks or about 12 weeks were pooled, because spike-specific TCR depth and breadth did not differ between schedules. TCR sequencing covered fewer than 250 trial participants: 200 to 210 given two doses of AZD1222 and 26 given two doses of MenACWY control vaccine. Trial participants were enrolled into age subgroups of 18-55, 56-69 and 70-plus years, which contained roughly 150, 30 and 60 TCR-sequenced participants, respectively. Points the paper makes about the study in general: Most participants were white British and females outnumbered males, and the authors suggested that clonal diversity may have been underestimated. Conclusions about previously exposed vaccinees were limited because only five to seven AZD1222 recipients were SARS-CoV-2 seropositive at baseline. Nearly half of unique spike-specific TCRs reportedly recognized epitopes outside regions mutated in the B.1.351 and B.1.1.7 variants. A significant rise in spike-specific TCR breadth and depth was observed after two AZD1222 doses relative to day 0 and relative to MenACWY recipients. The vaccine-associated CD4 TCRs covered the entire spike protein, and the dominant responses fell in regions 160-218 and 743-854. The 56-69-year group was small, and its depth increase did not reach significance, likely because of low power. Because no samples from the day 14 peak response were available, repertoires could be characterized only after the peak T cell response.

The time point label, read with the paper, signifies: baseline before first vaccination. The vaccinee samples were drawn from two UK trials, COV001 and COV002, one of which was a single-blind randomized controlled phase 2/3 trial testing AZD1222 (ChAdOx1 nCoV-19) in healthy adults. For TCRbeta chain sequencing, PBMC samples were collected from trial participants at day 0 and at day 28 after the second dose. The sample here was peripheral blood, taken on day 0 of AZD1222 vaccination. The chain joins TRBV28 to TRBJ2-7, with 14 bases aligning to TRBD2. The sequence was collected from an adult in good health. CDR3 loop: CASSRTSGGTSVYEQYF. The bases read TGTGCCAGCAGCAGGACTAGCGGGGGGACAAGCGTTTACGAGCAGTACTTC. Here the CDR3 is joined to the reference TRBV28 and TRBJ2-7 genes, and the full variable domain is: DVKVTQSSRYLVKRTGEKVFLECVQDMDHENMFWYRQDPGLGLRLIYFSYDVKMKEKGDIPEGYSVSREKKERFSLILESASTNQTSMYLCASSRTSGGTSVYEQYFGPGTRLTVT.